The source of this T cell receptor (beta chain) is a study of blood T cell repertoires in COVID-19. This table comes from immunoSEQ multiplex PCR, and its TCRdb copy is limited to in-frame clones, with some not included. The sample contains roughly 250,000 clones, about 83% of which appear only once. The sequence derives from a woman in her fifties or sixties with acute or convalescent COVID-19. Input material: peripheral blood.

The CDR3 nucleotides are TGTGCCAGCAGCTTTGTTTCAGGAGGTTACGAAAAACTGTTTTTT. It translates to CASSFVSGGYEKLFF. V usage is TRBV11-2 and J usage is TRBJ1-4; the D is unclear. CDR3 length: 15 amino acids. The V end was cut by 3 bases, the J end by 8 bases, with 16 bases between. CDR1 SGHAT and CDR2 FQNNGV come from the germline V gene. Combining the CDR3 with reference TRBV11-2 and TRBJ1-4 gives the whole variable domain EAGVAQSPRYKIIEKRQSVAFWCNPISGHATLYWYQQILGQGPKLLIQFQNNGVVDDSQLPKDRFSAERLKGVDSTLKIQPAKLEDSAVYLCASSFVSGGYEKLFFGSGTQLSVL.